One T cell receptor (beta chain) is described in this entry. The antigen remains undetermined. cDNA libraries for TCR alpha and TCR beta, carrying sample barcodes and UMIs, came from 5'RACE with constant-segment primers. TCRdb re-called the 5' RACE reads through MiXCR, storing one row per CDR3 protein. The sample records more than 450,000 distinct CDR3 sequences, roughly 17% being singletons. The data were obtained in a study of T-cell memory formation after mild COVID-19. Whole-study findings and limits: A balance of CD4 and CD8 characterized clones contracting day 15 to 85, whereas later expanders leaned CD4+. Cross-reactive memory apparently joined, as some responding clones appeared in pre-infection memory.

The TCR was taken from an adult woman who had mild COVID-19 (a few samples of this study predate the infection). Cell type and time point are not known. The specimen was PBMCs or a T cell subset sorted from them (not recorded which).

CDR3 coding DNA: TGCGCCAGCAGCTTGGAGGCCAGGGGGCGAGGGGAGCAGTACTTC. Translating it yields CASSLEARGRGEQYF. The chain links TRBV5-1 to TRBJ2-7, with 8 bases that match TRBD1. Trimming took 0 bases from V and 7 from J; bases not matched to a gene: 9. Germline V lookup: CDR1 SGHRS, CDR2 YFSETQ. The CDR3 has 15 residues.